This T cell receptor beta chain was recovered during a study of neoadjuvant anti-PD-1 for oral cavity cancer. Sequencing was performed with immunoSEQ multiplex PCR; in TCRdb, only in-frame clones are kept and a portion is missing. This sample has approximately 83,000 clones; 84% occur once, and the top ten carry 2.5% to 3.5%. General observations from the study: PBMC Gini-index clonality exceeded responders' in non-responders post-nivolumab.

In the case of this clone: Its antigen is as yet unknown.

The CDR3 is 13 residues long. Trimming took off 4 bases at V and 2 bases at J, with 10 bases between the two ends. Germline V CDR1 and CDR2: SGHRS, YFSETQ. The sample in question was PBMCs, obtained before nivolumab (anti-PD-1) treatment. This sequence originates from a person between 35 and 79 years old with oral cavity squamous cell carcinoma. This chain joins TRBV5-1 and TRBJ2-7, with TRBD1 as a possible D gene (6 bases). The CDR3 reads CASSVTGPYEQYF. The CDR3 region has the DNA TGCGCCAGCAGCGTGACAGGCCCCTACGAGCAGTACTTC.